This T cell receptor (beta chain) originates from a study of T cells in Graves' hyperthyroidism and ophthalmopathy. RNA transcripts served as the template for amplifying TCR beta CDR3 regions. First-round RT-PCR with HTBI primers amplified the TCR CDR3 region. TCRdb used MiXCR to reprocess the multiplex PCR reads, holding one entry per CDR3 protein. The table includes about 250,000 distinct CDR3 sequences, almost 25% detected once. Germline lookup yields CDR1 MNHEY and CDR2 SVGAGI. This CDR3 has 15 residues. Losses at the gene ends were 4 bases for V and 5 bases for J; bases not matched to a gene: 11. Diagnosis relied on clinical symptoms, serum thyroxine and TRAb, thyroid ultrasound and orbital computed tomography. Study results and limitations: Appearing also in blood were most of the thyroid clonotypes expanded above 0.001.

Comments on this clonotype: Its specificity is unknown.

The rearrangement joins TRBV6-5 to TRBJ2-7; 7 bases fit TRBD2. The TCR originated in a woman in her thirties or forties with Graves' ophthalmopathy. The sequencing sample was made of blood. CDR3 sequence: CASSSRGFDVNEQYF. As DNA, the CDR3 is TGTGCCAGCAGTTCGCGGGGGTTCGACGTCAACGAGCAGTACTTC.